This TCR beta chain was captured in a study of T cell repertoires and HLA-DP antigens. Measured with immunoSEQ multiplex PCR; TCRdb has only the in-frame clones, and not every one. Here the sample spans approximately 110,000 clones, nearly 95% being singletons. In its sample, this clone was seen once. Its target is not known. V gave up 2 bases and J gave up 0 bases, with 8 bases separating them. Germline V gene sequence: CDR1 SGHRS, CDR2 YFSETQ. The CDR3 runs to 15 residues. The source is a woman younger than 35 in good health and CMV-seronegative. The sample comprised CD4+ T cells from PBMCs. The chain uses TRBV5-1 and TRBJ2-2; D is uncertain. The CDR3 is CASSLGPANTGELFF. CDR3 nucleotide sequence: TGCGCCAGCAGCTTAGGGCCCGCGAACACCGGGGAGCTGTTTTTT.